This TCR beta chain was sequenced in a study of chemoradiotherapy in HPV16-positive cancers. Samples were taken several times over chemoradiotherapy. The CDR3 totals 15 residues. The V gene lost 3 bases and the J gene lost 4 bases, with 15 bases spanning the gap. Germline CDR1 is MDHEN and CDR2 is SYDVKM. Profiling relied on immunoSEQ multiplex PCR, and the TCRdb table lists in-frame clones only, not all of them. This sample has about 24,000 clones; approximately 95% occur once, and the top ten carry approximately 2.7%. This sample was taken from a patient who underwent chemoradiotherapy. The sequence was obtained from a human donor with HPV-associated anogenital cancer. The chain carries TRBV28 and TRBJ1-2; D not certain. The CDR3 loop is CASSFQSALFYGYTF. The CDR3 nucleotides are TGTGCCAGCAGTTTCCAGAGCGCTCTTTTCTATGGCTACACCTTC.